The T cell receptor beta chain described here comes from a study of blood T cell repertoires in COVID-19. Overall study context: Spain, Italy and the United States supplied samples that represented acute and convalescent COVID-19. PBMCs, B-cell-depleted T cells, or T cells provided the cDNA or gDNA that made up the material.

The authors' processing: Cell counts per sample came from amplifying reference gene primers. Data came from immunoSEQ multiplex PCR; TCRdb stores just in-frame clones and leaves some out. The D gene and trimming were derived from the DNA, and the V and J assignments and clone size from that table. This sample carries around 200,000 clones, around nine tenths of them seen once, and the ten largest clones take 2.5% to 3.5%. The ends lost 3 bases at V and 4 bases at J; junction bases unmatched: 5. CDR1 DFQATT and CDR2 SNEGSKA come from the germline V gene (reference sequence). This CDR3 has 14 amino acids.

Sequenced material: peripheral blood. The rearrangement links TRBV20-1 to TRBJ1-5, with 8 bases aligning to TRBD1. This TCR was recovered from a man in his forties or fifties with active or convalescent COVID-19. The CDR3 sequence is CSASNRGGNQPQHF. DNA for the CDR3: TGCAGTGCTAGTAACAGGGGGGGGAATCAGCCCCAGCATTTT.